This passage covers 23 T cell receptor beta chains from one sample sequenced in a study of blood T cell repertoires in COVID-19 (dated by TCRdb to about 2020). The library was produced with the immunoSEQ multiplex PCR assay. TCRdb took over this immuneACCESS table, retaining in-frame rearrangements with V and J assigned. Such tables are incomplete; in checked studies, under half of the missing clones stem from an unresolved V gene, and the remainder is unexplained. The sample table lists just under 40,000 clones, about 94% of them with a count of one. Of the sample, under 5% falls within the top ten clones. The material sequenced was peripheral blood. These receptors were taken from a human donor with active COVID-19. The donor label of this sample is uncertain.

The chain links TRBV19 to TRBJ2-4, with 7 bases fitting TRBD2. Trimming removed 3 bases from V and 7 bases from J; junction bases left unmatched: 6. CDR1 and CDR2 (germline): LNHDA, SQIVND (reference sequence). This CDR3 spans 14 amino acids. The CDR3 is CASSIGSGANIQYF. The CDR3 DNA reads TGTGCCAGTAGTATCGGGAGCGGGGCTAACATTCAGTACTTC.

This chain connects TRBV3-1 (or the pseudogene TRBV3-2) to TRBJ2-6; TRBD1 might be the D (6 bases). Germline V CDR1 and CDR2: LGHDT, YNNKEL (reference sequence). V was clipped by 0 bases and J by 0 bases, with 18 bases between them. The CDR3 extends over 20 amino acids. CDR3 residues: CASSQEGSGHLLSGANVLTF. As DNA, the CDR3 is TGTGCCAGCAGCCAAGAGGGTTCGGGACACCTTCTCTCTGGGGCCAACGTCCTGACTTTC.

This clone is termed hyperexpanded. This CDR3 is CASSQVLFEAETQYF. The CDR3 DNA follows: TGCGCCAGCAGCCAAGTCTTATTTGAGGCAGAGACCCAGTACTTC. The chain couples TRBV4-3 to TRBJ2-5; D gene unclear. Germline loops: CDR1 LGHNA, CDR2 YSLEER. This CDR3 contains 15 residues. Trimming removed 1 base at V and 4 bases at J, with 13 bases between.

This chain connects TRBV5-1 to TRBJ2-1; a possible D gene is TRBD2 (6 bases). Trimming left V 3 bases short and J 8 bases short, with 18 bases between. The CDR3 spans 15 residues. Germline values: CDR1 SGHRS, CDR2 YFSETQ. The CDR3: CASSSAGLGFDEQFF. Here the CDR3 DNA reads TGCGCCAGCAGCTCCGCGGGGTTAGGCTTCGATGAGCAGTTCTTC.

The rearrangement joins TRBV28 to TRBJ2-3; 7 nucleotides agree with TRBD2. This CDR3 is built from 14 residues. V lost 5 bases and J lost 2; bases outside the gene matches: 4. Germline V gene lookup returns CDR1 MDHEN and CDR2 SYDVKM. CDR3 sequence: CASSQAGHTDTQYF. CDR3 DNA: TGTGCCAGCAGTCAAGCGGGGCACACAGATACGCAGTATTTT.

This clone has more than one count but fewer than ten. CDR3 sequence: CASSKGARTEAFF. The CDR3 DNA follows: TGTGCCAGCAGCAAGGGGGCGCGGACTGAAGCTTTCTTT. The J gene is TRBJ1-1, the V gene TRBV21-1; TRBD1, the D gene given by the table, was not confirmed from the DNA. TRBV21-1 is a documented pseudogene. The CDR3 covers 13 residues.

The chain is built from TRBV7-9 and TRBJ1-6; D is undetermined. This CDR3 is 15 amino acids long. Germline V gene sequence: CDR1 SEHNR, CDR2 FQNEAQ (reference sequence). The V end lost 2 bases, the J end lost 10 bases, and 15 bases lay between the germline ends. The CDR3, as DNA: TGTGCCAGCAGCTTAAAGGAGGGTAATACCTCACCCCTCCACTTT. Its translation is CASSLKEGNTSPLHF.

Only one count was recorded for this clone. The chain joins TRBV7-2 to TRBJ1-1; 7 bases align to TRBD1. The CDR3 has 17 residues. Losses at the gene ends were 3 bases for V and 0 bases for J; bases not matched to a gene: 10. Looked up from germline, CDR1 is SGHTA and CDR2 is FQGNSA. Here the CDR3 reads CASSLAPGQIMNTEAFF. CDR3 nucleotide sequence: TGTGCCAGCAGCTTGGCACCGGGACAGATCATGAACACTGAAGCTTTCTTT.

The J gene is TRBJ1-4, the V gene TRBV9, with 8 bases fitting TRBD1. The CDR3 is 14 amino acids. V was clipped by 3 bases and J by 5 bases; unmatched bases: 3. The germline V gene encodes CDR1 SGDLS and CDR2 YYNGEE. The CDR3: CASSARQGNEKLFF. DNA of the CDR3: TGTGCCAGCAGCGCCAGACAGGGGAATGAAAAACTGTTTTTT.

J is TRBJ2-1 and V is TRBV5-8; TRBD2 aligns across 8 bases. Germline V gives CDR1 SGHTS, CDR2 YDEGEE. This CDR3 is built from 15 residues. V dropped 1 base and J dropped 4; count of bases not matched to a gene: 4. The CDR3 region has the DNA TGTGCCAGCAGCTTGAGGAGCGGGGGATACAATGAGCAGTTCTTC. Translated: CASSLRSGGYNEQFF. The whole variable domain, remainder taken from reference TRBV5-8 and TRBJ2-1, is EAGVTQSPTHLIKTRGQQATLRCSPISGHTSVYWYQQALGLGLQFLLWYDEGEERNRGNFPPRFSGRQFPNYSSELNVNALELEDSALYLCASSLRSGGYNEQFFGPGTRLTVL.

The V gene is TRBV7-2, the J gene TRBJ2-3, with a possible D match to TRBD2 (5 bases). The CDR3 has 15 residues. V lost 2 bases and J 0 bases, leaving 9 bases between the germline ends. The germline V gene has CDR1 SGHTA and CDR2 FQGNSA. The DNA for the CDR3 is TGTGCCAGCAGCTTAAGTTGGAGGAGCACAGATACGCAGTATTTT. Its translation is CASSLSWRSTDTQYF.

The rearrangement joins TRBV5-1 to TRBJ1-6; 7 bases are shared with TRBD1. CDR3 length: 17 residues. With V trimmed by 3 bases and J by 6 bases, 12 bases remained unmatched. Germline V CDR1 and CDR2: SGHRS, YFSETQ. The CDR3 DNA sequence: TGCGCCAGCAGCTCACCCCCGGGACAGCAGTTTAATTCACCCCTCCACTTT. This translates into CASSSPPGQQFNSPLHF.

This sequence joins TRBV7-8 and TRBJ1-2, with D unresolved. The CDR3 is 13 amino acids. The V end lost 3 bases, the J end lost 8 bases, and 13 bases lay between the germline ends. CDR1 and CDR2 from the germline V gene are SGHVS and FQNEAQ. The CDR3 reads CASSFGGAGGYTF. The CDR3 DNA sequence: TGTGCCAGCAGCTTTGGTGGCGCGGGAGGCTACACCTTC.

The V and J genes are TRBV15 and TRBJ2-5; 11 bases agree with TRBD1. CDR1 is LNHNV and CDR2 is YYDKDF in the germline V gene (reference sequence). Germline trimming cut 4 bases from V and 4 bases from J; bases unmatched to any gene: 5. CDR3 length: 15 amino acids. The CDR3 loop reads CATSIGGQGGETQYF. In nucleotides, the CDR3 is TGTGCCACCAGCATAGGGGGACAGGGGGGAGAGACCCAGTACTTC.

This chain connects TRBV3-1 (or the pseudogene TRBV3-2) to TRBJ2-4, with TRBD2 matching over 8 bases. CDR3 size: 18 residues. With 10 bases clipped from V and 1 base from J, the junction kept 18 bases outside the gene matches. Germline CDR1 and CDR2: LGHDT and YNNKEL (reference sequence). CDR3 region: CATTSIKGGRKAKNIQYF. The CDR3 DNA reads TGTGCCACCACCAGTATTAAAGGCGGGAGGAAGGCCAAAAACATTCAGTACTTC.

The rearrangement links TRBV9 to TRBJ2-7, with D tentatively TRBD1 (5 bases). There are 14 residues in the CDR3. Germline V gene sequence: CDR1 SGDLS, CDR2 YYNGEE. V lost 0 bases and J lost 4, with 11 bases in between. For the CDR3, the DNA is TGTGCCAGCAGCGTAGAGTCCAGGGCATACGAGCAGTACTTC. This gives the protein CASSVESRAYEQYF.

The chain links TRBV12-3 or TRBV12-4 to TRBJ2-5, with D unclear. The CDR3 runs 13 residues. V shed 4 bases and J shed 5 bases, with 11 bases lying between them. The CDR3 region has the DNA TGTGCCAGCAGTTCGCCGCTAGAGGAGACCCAGTACTTC. It encodes CASSSPLEETQYF.

The chain carries TRBV19 and TRBJ1-1; 8 bases align to TRBD1. The V gene's germline CDR1 is LNHDA and CDR2 SQIVND (reference sequence). V gave up 3 bases and J gave up 0 bases; unmatched junction bases: 3. The CDR3 runs 15 residues. This CDR3 is CASSILDRVNTEAFF. DNA of the CDR3: TGTGCCAGTAGTATTTTGGACAGGGTGAACACTGAAGCTTTCTTT. Complete variable domain (other parts from reference TRBV19 and TRBJ1-1): DGGITQSPKYLFRKEGQNVTLSCEQNLNHDAMYWYRQDPGQGLRLIYYSQIVNDFQKGDIAEGYSVSREKKESFPLTVTSAQKNPTAFYLCASSILDRVNTEAFFGQGTRLTVV.

This chain connects TRBV5-4 to TRBJ1-4, with D unresolved. This CDR3 is 15 amino acids long. CDR1 SGHNT and CDR2 YYREEE come from the germline V gene (reference sequence). V gave up 4 bases and J gave up 0 bases, with 10 bases separating them. CDR3 nucleotide sequence: TGTGCCAGCAGCAAGGATCAGGCAACTAATGAAAAACTGTTTTTT. Translating it yields CASSKDQATNEKLFF.

The rearrangement uses TRBV6-1 and TRBJ1-5; the match to TRBD1 covers 7 bases. V trimming: 3 bases; J trimming: 4 bases; junction bases outside the gene matches: 9. Germline V lookup: CDR1 MNHNS, CDR2 SASEGT. The CDR3 runs 16 residues. The CDR3 protein is CASSEVGGAINQPQHF. The CDR3 region has the DNA TGTGCCAGCAGTGAGGTAGGGGGCGCGATAAATCAGCCCCAGCATTTT.

The rearrangement links TRBV20-1 to TRBJ2-1, with D perhaps TRBD1 (5 bases). The CDR3 is 16 amino acids. Trimming took 3 bases from V and 2 from J, leaving 17 bases between them. Germline loops: CDR1 DFQATT, CDR2 SNEGSKA (reference sequence). The CDR3 sequence: CSASPQGGVPYNEQFF. The DNA for the CDR3 is TGCAGTGCTAGTCCCCAGGGTGGGGTCCCCTACAATGAGCAGTTCTTC.

This sequence joins TRBV19 and TRBJ1-6; no firm D call. CDR3 length: 14 residues. V was shortened by 3 bases and J by 6 bases, with 9 bases between the two germline ends. The germline V gene encodes CDR1 LNHDA and CDR2 SQIVND (reference sequence). The CDR3: CASSILASNSPLHF. In DNA form, the CDR3 reads TGTGCCAGTAGTATTCTGGCCAGTAATTCACCCCTCCACTTT.

This rearrangement joins TRBV5-6 to TRBJ2-7; possibly TRBD2 for D (5 bases). The CDR3 is made up of 14 amino acids. Per germline, CDR1 SGHDT and CDR2 YYEEEE. The V end was cut by 6 bases, the J end by 4 bases, with 17 bases between. CDR3: CASNRRTAIYEQYF. In DNA form, the CDR3 reads TGTGCCAGCAACCGAAGGACTGCCATATACGAGCAGTACTTC. The full variable domain, rest sourced from reference TRBV5-6 and TRBJ2-7, is DAGVTQSPTHLIKTRGQQVTLRCSPKSGHDTVSWYQQALGQGPQFIFQYYEEEERQRGNFPDRFSGHQFPNYSSELNVNALLLGDSALYLCASNRRTAIYEQYFGPGTRLTVT.